This T cell receptor beta chain was identified in a study of blood T cells in healthy people across ages. The study, taken as a whole, reports: Roughly linear age-related decline in beta diversity appeared, significant by age 40. Calculation of diversity from one million T cells yielded estimates considered to be underestimates.

The germline V gene encodes CDR1 LGHNA and CDR2 YSLEER. V trimming: 0 bases; J trimming: 5 bases; junction bases outside the gene matches: 4. The CDR3 is 15 amino acids. Through a sample-barcoded 5' primer and a J-beta primer mix, a second PCR was run for about 6 to 11 cycles. A template-switch adaptor that had 12 random nucleotides put a tag on each cDNA molecule. All samples yielded 2.5 million or more CDR3-containing paired-end reads. TCRdb reprocessed the 5' RACE reads via MiXCR and lists one record per CDR3 protein. Of around 1.5 million distinct CDR3 sequences in the sample, approximately 59% are singletons; the top ten hold roughly 7%. Note on this clonotype: The antigen is not known.

The rearrangement joins TRBV4-3 to TRBJ1-5; 7 bases line up with TRBD1. The receptor comes from a man between 18 and 29 years old in good health. Material: blood. In DNA, the CDR3 is TGCGCCAGCAGCCAAGATGGACAGGCTGATCAGCCCCAGCATTTT. Protein sequence: CASSQDGQADQPQHF.